This T cell receptor (beta chain) was captured by sequencing in a study of molecular identifiers for immune sequencing clone quantification. Study-level background: Replicate runs used RNA from approximately 20,000 or 98,000 naive CD8 cells, which was split five ways into aliquots, and four of those aliquots were then sequenced. General study results and limits: Clones of above 20 RNA copies carried over 98% of effector molecules; in naive cells they carried under 1%.

Previously reported methods and listed TCR primers produced the bulk TCR libraries. TCRdb reprocessed the PCR reads via MiXCR and lists one record per CDR3 protein. Of under 600,000 distinct CDR3 sequences in the sample, about a fifth are singletons; the top ten hold approximately 0.8%. This clonotype was detected only once. Its antigen is undetermined. A much larger clone lies a single base off, so this may be a read error. Sequencing input: naive CD8+ T cells from blood, with Jurkat cell RNA spiked in. Subset denoted: FACS-sorted CD8+CD4-CCR7+CD45RA+ naive T cells. The TCR originated in a human donor in good health. Some libraries in this study had Jurkat cell RNA spiked in.

CDR3 residues: CASSVGSGTSQADAQYF. The DNA of the CDR3 is TGTGCCAGCAGCGTAGGATCCGGGACTAGTCAGGCAGATGCGCAGTATTTT. The gene calls are TRBV9 and TRBJ2-3; 8 nucleotides align to TRBD2. This CDR3 contains 17 residues. Looked up from germline, CDR1 is SGDLS and CDR2 is YYNGEE. The full variable domain, with the rest looked up from reference TRBV9 and TRBJ2-3, is DSGVTQTPKHLITATGQRVTLRCSPRSGDLSVYWYQQSLDQGLQFLIQYYNGEERAKGNILERFSAQQFPDLHSELNLSSLELGDSALYFCASSVGSGTSQADAQYFGPGTRLTVL.